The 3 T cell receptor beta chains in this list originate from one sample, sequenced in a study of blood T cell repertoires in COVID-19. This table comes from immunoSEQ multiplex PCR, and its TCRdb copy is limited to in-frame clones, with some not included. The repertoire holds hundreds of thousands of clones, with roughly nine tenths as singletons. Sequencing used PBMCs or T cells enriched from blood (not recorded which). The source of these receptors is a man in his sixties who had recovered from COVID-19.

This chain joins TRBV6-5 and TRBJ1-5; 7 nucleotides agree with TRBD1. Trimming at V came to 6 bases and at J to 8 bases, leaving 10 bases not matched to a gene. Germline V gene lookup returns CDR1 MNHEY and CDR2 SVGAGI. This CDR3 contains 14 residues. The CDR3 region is CASSSLTGNEPQHF. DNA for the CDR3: TGTGCCAGCAGCTCATTGACAGGGAATGAGCCCCAGCATTTT.

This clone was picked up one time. CDR3 region: CASSPTGSGGYGYTF. DNA for the CDR3: TGTGCCAGTAGTCCCACAGGATCCGGGGGCTATGGCTACACCTTC. The chain combines TRBV19 with TRBJ1-2; a possible D gene is TRBD1 (5 bases). The CDR3 length is 15 residues. V shed 5 bases and J shed 4 bases, with 17 bases lying between them. Germline V lookup: CDR1 LNHDA, CDR2 SQIVND (reference sequence).

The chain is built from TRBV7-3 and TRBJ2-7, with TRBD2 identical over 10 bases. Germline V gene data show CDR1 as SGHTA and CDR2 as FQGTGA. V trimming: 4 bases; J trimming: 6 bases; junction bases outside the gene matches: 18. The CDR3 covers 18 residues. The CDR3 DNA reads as TGTGCCAGCAGCTCACTTATGACGATTGGGCTAGCGGGAGTCGAGCAGTACTTC. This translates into CASSSLMTIGLAGVEQYF. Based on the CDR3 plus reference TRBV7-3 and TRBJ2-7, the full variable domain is GAGVSQTPSNKVTEKGKYVELRCDPISGHTALYWYRQSLGQGPEFLIYFQGTGAADDSGLPNDRFFAVRPEGSVSTLKIQRTERGDSAVYLCASSSLMTIGLAGVEQYFGPGTRLTVT.